One T cell receptor beta chain is described in this entry. Its antigen is unidentified. Via the markers CD45RO/CCR7/CD25/CD127/CD95/CD27, stem cell-like memory, regulatory, central memory and naive CD4+ cells were sorted. The sequenced template was cDNA made from the entire isolated RNA. Produced via immunoSEQ multiplex PCR; TCRdb's table is partial and in-frame only. Here the sample spans approximately 160,000 clones, 10% being singletons. The source of the sample is a study of beta chain features in type 1 diabetes. Broader study findings: Moderate yet significant TCRB CDR3 shortening was seen in Type 1 diabetes patients in all four CD4+ subsets. The study found fewer insertions and more deletions at VDJ junctions in type 1 diabetes patients. Across patients, naive, central memory and Treg TCRB repertoires exhibited apparently greater similarity than was observed across healthy donors.

The germline gives CDR1 MGHDK, CDR2 SYGVNS. The CDR3 totals 12 residues. Trimming removed 1 base at V and 6 bases at J, with 4 bases between. This chain uses TRBV25-1 with TRBJ1-5; D is unresolved. This TCR came from a man aged 30 to 39 with type 1 diabetes. The sequencing input was central memory CD4+ T cells from blood. The CDR3 here is CASSESSQPQHF. The CDR3 DNA sequence: TGTGCCAGCAGTGAATCGAGTCAGCCCCAGCATTTT.